The 14 T cell receptor beta chains given below trace back to one sample, sequenced in a study of regulatory T cells in long-lasting Graves disease. The authors built TCR beta libraries using iRepertoire HTBI primers and Arm-PCR of CDR3 regions. Using its own MiXCR run on the multiplex PCR reads, TCRdb lists one record per CDR3 protein. The sample has 350,000 to 550,000 distinct CDR3 sequences, around 15% seen once. Time point specified: newly diagnosed GD, antithyroid drugs for less than 3 months. Construction of the TCR library relied on RNA isolated from PBMCs. Another study also made use of these data, one on T cells in Graves' hyperthyroidism and ophthalmopathy.

The specimen comprised peripheral blood mononuclear cells (PBMCs), sampled at new diagnosis, from a patient treated with antithyroid drugs. All receptors come from a woman between 45 and 60 years old with Graves disease.

This clonotype was seen many times. The genes are TRBV28 and TRBJ1-3; D is unclear. Trimming removed 7 bases from V and 0 bases from J, with 4 bases in between. The CDR3 has 12 amino acids. Germline lookup yields CDR1 MDHEN and CDR2 SYDVKM. In DNA, the CDR3 is TGTGCCAGCATCTCCTCTGGAAACACCATATATTTT. It codes for CASISSGNTIYF.

The chain recombines TRBV28 with TRBJ2-4, with D perhaps matching TRBD1 (6 bases). The J call may be wrong; the DNA end is better matched by TRBJ2-5. The CDR3 is 15 amino acids. Germline-derived CDR1 and CDR2 are MDHEN and SYDVKM. In DNA, the CDR3 is TGTGCCAGCAGCCGTACAGGGCGCCTCTGGGAGACCCAGTACTTC. Residues: CASSRTGRLWETQYF.

This clonotype was seen many times. V and J are TRBV2 and TRBJ2-5; TRBD2 matches 9 bases. The V segment lost 1 base and the J segment 5 bases; nucleotides outside the gene matches: 8. There are 16 residues in the CDR3. The germline gives CDR1 SNHLY, CDR2 FYNNEI. In DNA, the CDR3 is TGTGCCAGCAGTGAAGGGGGCGCGGGAGGGGGGGAGACCCAGTACTTC. Its protein product is CASSEGGAGGGETQYF.

This clonotype was recorded many times. The chain has TRBV5-1 and TRBJ2-1, with 14 positions matching TRBD2. J lost 9 bases, V lost 6 bases, and 5 bases had no gene match. CDR1 is SGHRS, CDR2 YFSETQ, per germline. The CDR3 has 14 amino acids. The CDR3 spells CASTGTSGSFEQFF. The CDR3 region has the DNA TGCGCCAGCACCGGGACTAGCGGGAGCTTTGAGCAGTTCTTC.

This clonotype was counted ten times or more. The chain links TRBV28 to TRBJ1-6; 7 bases are a match to TRBD1. CDR1 MDHEN and CDR2 SYDVKM come from the germline V gene. J was trimmed by 4 bases and V by 2 bases; bases with no gene match: 5. This CDR3 contains 16 residues. The CDR3 coding sequence is TGTGCCAGCAGTTTACTCCCGGGACAGTATAATTCACCCCTCCACTTT. As protein: CASSLLPGQYNSPLHF.

This clonotype was recorded at least ten times. This chain uses TRBV28 with TRBJ2-7, with D perhaps matching TRBD1 or TRBD2 (6 bases each). Trimming removed 3 bases from V and 6 bases from J, with 12 bases in between. This CDR3 has 13 residues. Germline loops: CDR1 MDHEN, CDR2 SYDVKM. CDR3 residues: CASSFGGTGEQYF. The CDR3 DNA reads TGTGCCAGCAGTTTCGGGGGCACGGGCGAGCAGTACTTC.

This clonotype was counted many times. This sequence joins TRBV28 and TRBJ2-1; D unclear. CDR1 and CDR2 from the germline V gene are MDHEN and SYDVKM. The length of the CDR3 is 17 residues. V was cut by 5 bases and J by 3 bases, with 20 bases left in between. The CDR3 is CASSLYRPIFRYNEQFF. CDR3 DNA sequence: TGTGCCAGCAGTCTCTACCGGCCCATATTTCGCTACAATGAGCAGTTCTTC.

With regard to this clonotype: One end of the junction varies from germline; a read error may be responsible. CDR3 sequence: CVSSLAPMGLAGFAANNEQFF. The CDR3 DNA follows: TGTGTCAGCAGCTTAGCCCCGATGGGACTAGCGGGATTTGCTGCAAACAATGAGCAGTTCTTC. The V call is TRBV7-9, the J call TRBJ2-1, with 13 bases lining up with TRBD2. Germline V lookup: CDR1 SEHNR, CDR2 FQNEAQ (reference sequence). There are 21 residues in the CDR3.

This clonotype was observed at least ten times. V and J are TRBV27 and TRBJ2-1, with 7 nucleotides matching TRBD1. With 7 bases clipped from V and 6 bases from J, the junction kept 9 bases outside the gene matches. CDR1 is MNHEY and CDR2 is SMNVEV in the germline V gene (reference sequence). This CDR3 comprises 14 residues. The CDR3 DNA follows: TGTGCCAGCATTAGACAGGGCGCTCCCAATGAGCAGTTCTTC. It specifies CASIRQGAPNEQFF.

The chain employs TRBV12-3 or TRBV12-4 and TRBJ1-1; D may be TRBD1 (6 bases). This CDR3 has 14 amino acids. V was trimmed by 4 bases and J by 11 bases, leaving 20 bases between them. CDR3 in DNA: TGTGCCAGCAGTTACTCGGGGCTGGGGGGGGCGGCTTTCTTT. It is translated as CASSYSGLGGAAFF.

In this sample, this clonotype turned up a few times. This chain joins TRBV2 and TRBJ2-3, with 9 bases lining up with TRBD2. Trimming took 7 bases from V and 1 from J; bases not matched to a gene: 9. The CDR3 consists of 16 residues. Per germline, CDR1 SNHLY and CDR2 FYNNEI. In DNA form, the CDR3 reads TGTGCCAGCAAGTCTCGGGCTAGCGGGGGCACAGATACGCAGTATTTT. Amino acid sequence: CASKSRASGGTDTQYF.

This clonotype was counted many times. The rearrangement uses TRBV28 and TRBJ1-5; TRBD1 agrees at 7 bases. The CDR3 is made up of 16 amino acids. V gave up 3 bases and J gave up 0 bases; unmatched junction bases: 5. Germline CDR1 and CDR2: MDHEN and SYDVKM. CDR3 sequence reads: CASSFGTADSNQPQHF. The CDR3 DNA reads as TGTGCCAGCAGTTTCGGGACAGCAGATAGCAATCAGCCCCAGCATTTT.

This clonotype was seen many times. The V gene is TRBV28, the J gene TRBJ2-7; D gene uncertain. The V and J ends lost 5 bases and 0 bases respectively, with 20 bases between them. The CDR3 covers 17 residues. Germline CDR1 reads MDHEN; CDR2 reads SYDVKM. CDR3 loop: CASSPPQPGLRSYEQYF. The CDR3 DNA is TGTGCCAGCAGTCCTCCCCAACCGGGCCTTCGCTCCTACGAGCAGTACTTC.

The chain links TRBV6-1 to TRBJ2-1; D is unclear. Trimming took 5 bases from V and 2 from J, leaving 13 bases between them. Germline V gene sequence: CDR1 MNHNS, CDR2 SASEGT. The CDR3 spans 15 residues. The CDR3 here is CASSKVLGPYNEQFF. The CDR3 DNA reads TGTGCCAGCAGTAAAGTCCTGGGTCCCTACAATGAGCAGTTCTTC.